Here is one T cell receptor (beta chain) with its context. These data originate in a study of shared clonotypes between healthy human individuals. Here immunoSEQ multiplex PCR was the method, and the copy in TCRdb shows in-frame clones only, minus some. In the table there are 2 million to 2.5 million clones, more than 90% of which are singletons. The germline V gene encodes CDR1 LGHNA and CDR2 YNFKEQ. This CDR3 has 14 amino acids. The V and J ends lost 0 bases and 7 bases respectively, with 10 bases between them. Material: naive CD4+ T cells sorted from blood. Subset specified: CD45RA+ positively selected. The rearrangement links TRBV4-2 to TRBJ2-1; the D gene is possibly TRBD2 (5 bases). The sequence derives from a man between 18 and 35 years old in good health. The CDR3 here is CASSQEGAANEQFF. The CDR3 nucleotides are TGTGCCAGCAGCCAAGAAGGAGCGGCAAATGAGCAGTTCTTC.